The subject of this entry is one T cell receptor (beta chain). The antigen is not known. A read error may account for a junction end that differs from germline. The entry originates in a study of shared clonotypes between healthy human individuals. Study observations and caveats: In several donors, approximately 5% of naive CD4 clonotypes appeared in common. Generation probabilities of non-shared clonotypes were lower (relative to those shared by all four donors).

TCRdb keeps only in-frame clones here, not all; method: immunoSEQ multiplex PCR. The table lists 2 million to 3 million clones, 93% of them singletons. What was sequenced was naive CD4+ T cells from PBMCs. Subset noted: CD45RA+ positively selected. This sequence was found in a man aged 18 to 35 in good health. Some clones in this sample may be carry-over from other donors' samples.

The CDR3 coding sequence is TGTGCCAGCAGCTTAGATCTAAGCCCCCTCATCTTC. It translates to CASSLDLSPLIF. This chain joins TRBV11-2 and TRBJ2-1, with D unclear. Germline V gives CDR1 SGHAT, CDR2 FQNNGV. The CDR3 extends over 12 amino acids.